These T cell receptor beta chains were read from a single sample in a study of regulatory T cells in long-lasting Graves disease. TCRdb itself ran the multiplex PCR reads through MiXCR, one entry per CDR3 protein. The sample holds 600,000 to 800,000 distinct CDR3 sequences, 25% to 35% seen once. The sample in question was peripheral blood mononuclear cells (PBMCs), obtained when the disease was refractory, from a patient treated with antithyroid drugs. The source is a female donor with Graves disease. Each CDR3 is given without its conserved first and last residue.

J | V | CDR3
TRBJ2-5 | TRBV6-1 | ASSDRGFETQY
TRBJ1-1 | TRBV7-9 | ASSLWDTMNTEAF
TRBJ2-7 | TRBV2 | ASSEIRAGGNEQY
TRBJ2-7 | TRBV30 | AWSRTGGYEQY
TRBJ1-3 | TRBV7-9 | ASSRQGRNTIY
TRBJ2-1 | TRBV28 | ASQREISYNEQF
TRBJ1-2 | TRBV27 | ASSFSVGGVNYGYT
TRBJ1-4 | TRBV19 | ASSIWGTHEKLF
TRBJ2-7 | TRBV6-1 | AFGEGSSYEQY
TRBJ1-5 | TRBV2 | ASTDDRGDQPQH
TRBJ1-1 | TRBV5-1 | ASSPKQGARTEAF
TRBJ2-6 | TRBV5-6 | ASSLNPETSGRVSGANVLT
TRBJ1-1 | TRBV5-5 | ASSIGGEDTEAF
TRBJ1-1 | TRBV19 | ASMLWTARRNTEAF
TRBJ1-2 | TRBV20-1 | SARNDRGGYGYT
TRBJ1-6 | TRBV2 | ASSGQGDSPLH
TRBJ1-1 | TRBV29-1 | SVGLSGEDTEAF
TRBJ1-4 | TRBV12-3/TRBV12-4 | ASSLWGGATNEKLF
TRBJ1-6 | TRBV6-1 | ASSESRGWNSPLH
TRBJ1-3 | TRBV12-3/TRBV12-4 | ASSLGAGSGNTIY
TRBJ2-7 | TRBV10-3 | AISERDRGYEQY
TRBJ2-5 | TRBV3-1 | ASSLETGQLSWSETQY
TRBJ1-5 | TRBV20-1 | SARTGDNQPQH
TRBJ2-3 | TRBV2 | ASSSLAGDTQY
TRBJ1-1 | TRBV29-1 | SVLRTGNTEAF
TRBJ2-7 | TRBV20-1 | SASSPRESSYEQY
TRBJ2-7 | TRBV6-1 | ASRDGLAGGSEQY
TRBJ1-2 | TRBV3-1 | ASSQDFRGGYT
TRBJ1-5 | TRBV12-3/TRBV12-4 | ASSLGDRGLNQPQH
TRBJ1-1 | TRBV28 | ASSSRRPTEAF
TRBJ2-1 | TRBV12-3/TRBV12-4 | ASSLGGRGSYNEQF
TRBJ1-2 | TRBV15 | ATSSPRQEIGGYT
TRBJ2-7 | TRBV7-6 | ASTLGEGLRGEQY
TRBJ1-2 | TRBV10-3 | AISPFAGGANYGYT
TRBJ1-3 | TRBV6-2/TRBV6-3 | ASSQKPFVTNTIY
TRBJ2-7 | TRBV28 | ASSLRRRGTAVYEQY
TRBJ1-2 | TRBV20-1 | SATDGYGYT
TRBJ2-2 | TRBV27 | ASSFRNGGELF
TRBJ2-7 | TRBV20-1 | SATTPGLAGGRSSYEQY
TRBJ2-7 | TRBV9 | ASSVGTGPTYEQY